Below are 17 T cell receptor beta chains sequenced from a single sample in a study of OX40 agonist ivuxolimab in advanced cancers. Generated by immunoSEQ multiplex PCR, the TCRdb table keeps only in-frame clones and is missing some. Among around 60,000 clones listed, approximately 90% were seen once. This sample comprised CD4+ or CD8+ T cells sorted from blood, obtained in a trial of the OX40 agonist ivuxolimab. The receptors derive from an adult with an advanced solid tumor such as melanoma, head and neck, liver or kidney cancer.

The rearrangement uses TRBV5-1 and TRBJ2-1; D is unclear. Between the trimmed V and J ends, which lost 0 bases and 12 bases, there was a span of 10 bases. The CDR3 has 12 amino acids. Germline V CDR1 and CDR2: SGHRS, YFSETQ. CDR3 loop: CASSLAAEVQFF. The CDR3 bases are TGCGCCAGCAGCTTGGCCGCAGAGGTGCAGTTCTTC.

The rearrangement joins TRBV2 to TRBJ2-5; D is unresolved. The CDR3 is 10 amino acids. The V and J ends lost 4 bases and 5 bases respectively, with 2 bases between them. Germline V gene sequence: CDR1 SNHLY, CDR2 FYNNEI. The CDR3 coding sequence is TGTGCCAGCAGTGGGGAGACCCAGTACTTC. This translates into CASSGETQYF.

The genes are TRBV10-2 and TRBJ1-1; no clear D gene. Germline loops: CDR1 WSHSY, CDR2 SAAADI. The CDR3 is 13 residues long. The V gene lost 5 bases and the J gene lost 0 bases, with 7 bases spanning the gap. The CDR3, as DNA: TGCGCCAGCAGTCAGAAGATGAACACTGAAGCTTTCTTT. Its translation: CASSQKMNTEAFF.

Only one count was recorded for this clone. V gene TRBV30 combines with J gene TRBJ2-1; D unresolved. Germline V gene lookup returns CDR1 GTSNPN and CDR2 SVGIG (reference sequence). Deletions cut 0 bases from V and 16 bases from J, with 13 bases between. The length of the CDR3 is 11 residues. For the CDR3, the DNA is TGTGCCTGGAGTGTAGGTGGGGATCCTTTCTTC. Translation: CAWSVGGDPFF.

The genes are TRBV19 and TRBJ2-7; perhaps TRBD2 as D (5 bases). The CDR3 sequence is 13 residues long. V was clipped by 3 bases and J by 8 bases, with 14 bases between them. Germline V lookup: CDR1 LNHDA, CDR2 SQIVND (reference sequence). CDR3 amino acids: CASSIGGDSQQYF. The CDR3 DNA reads TGTGCCAGTAGTATCGGAGGCGACTCGCAGCAGTACTTC. The full variable domain, in which reference TRBV19 and TRBJ2-7 provide the parts outside the CDR3, is DGGITQSPKYLFRKEGQNVTLSCEQNLNHDAMYWYRQDPGQGLRLIYYSQIVNDFQKGDIAEGYSVSREKKESFPLTVTSAQKNPTAFYLCASSIGGDSQQYFGPGTRLTVT.

J is TRBJ1-4 and V is TRBV27, with D uncertain. Trimming stripped 11 bases from V and 6 bases from J, with 22 bases between. The CDR3 runs 15 residues. Germline V gene lookup returns CDR1 MNHEY and CDR2 SMNVEV (reference sequence). CDR3 sequence (DNA): TGTGCCGCAGCAAGTAGGGCAAACCCGGATGAAAAACTGTTTTTT. Its translation: CAAASRANPDEKLFF.

This chain joins TRBV15 and TRBJ1-5, with TRBD1 as a possible D gene (6 bases). The CDR3 length is 14 residues. Germline loops: CDR1 LNHNV, CDR2 YYDKDF (reference sequence). Trimming shortened V by 3 bases and J by 3 bases, and 9 bases separated the two germline ends. The CDR3 coding sequence is TGTGCCACCAGCAGGACAGGTAACAATCAGCCCCAGCATTTT. The encoded protein is CATSRTGNNQPQHF.

The chain carries TRBV6-1 and TRBJ2-7; TRBD1 might be the D (6 bases). Germline assignment: CDR1 MNHNS and CDR2 SASEGT. V shed 3 bases and J shed 0 bases, with 9 bases lying between them. This CDR3 comprises 14 residues. CDR3 nucleotides: TGTGCCAGCAGTGACAGGGGCTCCTCCTACGAGCAGTACTTC. This codes for CASSDRGSSYEQYF.

This chain links TRBV13 with TRBJ2-1, with TRBD2 matching over 11 bases. The V gene end was trimmed by 5 bases and the J gene end by 0 bases; junction bases not matched to a gene: 6. This CDR3 is 17 amino acids long. CDR1 and CDR2 (germline): PRHDT, FYEKMQ (reference sequence). CDR3 amino acids: CASSRTSGRSSYNEQFF. The CDR3 DNA reads TGTGCCAGCAGCCGTACTAGCGGGAGAAGCTCCTACAATGAGCAGTTCTTC.

V usage is TRBV28 and J usage is TRBJ1-1; D possibly corresponds to TRBD1 (6 bases). Germline CDR1 is MDHEN and CDR2 is SYDVKM. V gave up 3 bases and J gave up 1 base, with 9 bases separating them. The CDR3 loop spans 14 amino acids. The CDR3 loop is CASSLTGRNTEAFF. As DNA, the CDR3 is TGTGCCAGCAGTTTGACAGGCCGGAACACTGAAGCTTTCTTT.

This CDR3 reads CASSPSTGIYEQYF. The DNA for the CDR3 is TGTGCCAGCAGCCCATCGACAGGTATCTACGAGCAGTACTTC. V is TRBV7-2 and J is TRBJ2-5; tentatively, D is TRBD1 (6 bases). Near its end, the DNA agrees better with TRBJ2-7, so the J call may be wrong. This CDR3 is 14 amino acids long. From germline, CDR1 is SGHTA and CDR2 FQGNSA.

V is TRBV5-6 and J is TRBJ2-3, with 9 bases lining up with TRBD2. Germline V lookup: CDR1 SGHDT, CDR2 YYEEEE. The CDR3 has 16 amino acids. The trim removed 3 bases at V and 1 base at J, leaving 6 bases unmatched. CDR3: CASSSLAGEGTDTQYF. The CDR3 DNA reads as TGTGCCAGCAGCTCGTTAGCGGGGGAGGGCACAGATACGCAGTATTTT. The variable domain in full, with the rest retrieved from reference TRBV5-6 and TRBJ2-3, is DAGVTQSPTHLIKTRGQQVTLRCSPKSGHDTVSWYQQALGQGPQFIFQYYEEEERQRGNFPDRFSGHQFPNYSSELNVNALLLGDSALYLCASSSLAGEGTDTQYFGPGTRLTVL.

V usage is TRBV7-3 and J usage is TRBJ2-7; D gene uncertain. The CDR3 loop spans 12 amino acids. From germline, CDR1 is SGHTA and CDR2 FQGTGA. V lost 7 bases, J lost 5 bases, and 12 bases lay in between. CDR3 amino acids: CASTPPRDEQYF. The CDR3 coding sequence is TGTGCCAGCACCCCACCCCGGGACGAGCAGTACTTC.

V is TRBV28 and J is TRBJ1-2; a possible D gene is TRBD1 (5 bases). V lost 6 bases and J 5 bases, leaving 19 bases between the germline ends. CDR3 length: 15 amino acids. From germline, CDR1 is MDHEN and CDR2 SYDVKM. CDR3 residues: CASRLNLGLSYGYTF. Written as DNA, the CDR3 is TGTGCCAGCAGATTAAACCTGGGACTTTCTTATGGCTACACCTTC.

The J gene is TRBJ1-6, the V gene TRBV7-8, with a possible D match to TRBD1 (5 bases). Trimming shortened V by 1 base and J by 13 bases, and 20 bases separated the two germline ends. This CDR3 spans 16 amino acids. Germline V gives CDR1 SGHVS, CDR2 FQNEAQ. Here the CDR3 DNA reads TGTGCCAGCAGCTTAGTTTCCGGGACGGGGTCTGTCCCCCTCCACTTT. It specifies CASSLVSGTGSVPLHF.

This chain links TRBV6-5 with TRBJ2-5; possibly TRBD2 for D (6 bases). The V end was cut by 2 bases, the J end by 4 bases, with 14 bases between. Germline V gene lookup returns CDR1 MNHEY and CDR2 SVGAGI. This CDR3 has 15 residues. The CDR3 loop reads CASSYPGQGGETQYF. As DNA, the CDR3 is TGTGCCAGCAGTTACCCCGGGCAGGGAGGAGAGACCCAGTACTTC.

V is TRBV15 and J is TRBJ2-2, with a tentative D call TRBD1 (5 bases). Trimming took 0 bases from V and 6 from J, leaving 8 bases between them. The CDR3 spans 14 residues. Germline V gene data show CDR1 as LNHNV and CDR2 as YYDKDF (reference sequence). CDR3 sequence: CATSRDRGAGELFF. The CDR3 bases are TGTGCCACCAGCAGAGATAGGGGTGCCGGGGAGCTGTTTTTT.